This TCR beta chain was identified in a study of blood T cells in healthy people across ages. Notes on this clonotype: Its antigen is unidentified.

Regarding the study as a whole: Estimates drawn from one million T cells were deemed to understate diversity. Fewer expanded clones and more diversity marked long-lived versus aged donors.

A second PCR of 7 to 11 cycles used a sample-barcoded 5' primer and a J-beta primer mix. Every single cDNA molecule received a tag from a template-switch adaptor with 12 random nucleotides. TCRdb passed the 5' RACE reads through MiXCR, listing each CDR3 protein once. Counted here are over 300,000 distinct CDR3 sequences, 45% to 60% occurring once; the ten biggest clones make up 51%. Specimen: blood. This clonotype was obtained from a man aged 60 to 69 in good health.

The CDR3 region has the DNA TGCAGCGCCACGGGGGGGACCTGCGAGCAGTACTTC. Amino acid sequence: CSATGGTCEQYF. The chain is built from TRBV29-1 and TRBJ2-7, with TRBD2 identical over 8 bases. The germline CDR1 and CDR2 sequences are SQVTM and ANQGSEA. V trimming: 7 bases; J trimming: 6 bases; junction bases outside the gene matches: 8. This CDR3 contains 12 residues.